This T cell receptor (beta chain) was obtained from a study of blood T cells in healthy people across ages. The CDR3 is 15 amino acids. Per the germline V gene, CDR1 is MNHEY and CDR2 is SVGEGT. After removal of 4 bases from V and 8 bases from J, the junction contained 13 bases not matched to a gene. Next came a second PCR, run for about 6 to 12 cycles, which used a sample-barcoded 5' primer along with a J-beta primer mix. Unique molecular identifiers of 12 random nucleotides labeled each cDNA. TCRdb recomputed calls from the 5' RACE reads with MiXCR, one row per CDR3 protein. The sample consists of hundreds of thousands of distinct CDR3 sequences, roughly 32% of them appearing once. This clonotype has a count of ten or more.

The V and J genes are TRBV6-2 or TRBV6-3 and TRBJ1-2, with 7 bases lining up with TRBD1. The sequencing sample was made of blood. The TCR comes from an elderly woman in good health. The chain's CDR3 is CASSSPRTGIDGYTF. In nucleotides, the CDR3 is TGTGCCAGCAGTTCCCCACGGACAGGAATAGACGGCTACACCTTC.